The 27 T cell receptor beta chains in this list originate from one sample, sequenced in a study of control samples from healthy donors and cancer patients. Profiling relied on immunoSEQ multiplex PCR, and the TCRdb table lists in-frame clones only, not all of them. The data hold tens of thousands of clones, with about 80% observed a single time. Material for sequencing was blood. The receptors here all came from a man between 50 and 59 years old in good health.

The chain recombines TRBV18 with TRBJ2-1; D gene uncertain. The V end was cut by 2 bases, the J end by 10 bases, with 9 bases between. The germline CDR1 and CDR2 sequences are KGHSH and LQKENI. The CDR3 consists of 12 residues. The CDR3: CASSPISSEQFF. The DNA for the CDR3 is TGTGCCAGCTCACCAATATCGTCGGAGCAGTTCTTC.

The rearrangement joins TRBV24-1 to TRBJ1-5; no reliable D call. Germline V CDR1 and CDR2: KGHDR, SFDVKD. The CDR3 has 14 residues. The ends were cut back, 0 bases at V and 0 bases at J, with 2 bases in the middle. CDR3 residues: CATSDLDSNQPQHF. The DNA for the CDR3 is TGTGCCACCAGTGATTTGGATAGCAATCAGCCCCAGCATTTT.

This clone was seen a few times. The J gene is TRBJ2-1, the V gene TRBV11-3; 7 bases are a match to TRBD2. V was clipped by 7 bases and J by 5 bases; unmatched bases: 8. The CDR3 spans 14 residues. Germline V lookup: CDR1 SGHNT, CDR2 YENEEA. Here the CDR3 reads CASKKRGLNNEQFF. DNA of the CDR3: TGTGCCAGCAAGAAGCGGGGCCTGAACAATGAGCAGTTCTTC.

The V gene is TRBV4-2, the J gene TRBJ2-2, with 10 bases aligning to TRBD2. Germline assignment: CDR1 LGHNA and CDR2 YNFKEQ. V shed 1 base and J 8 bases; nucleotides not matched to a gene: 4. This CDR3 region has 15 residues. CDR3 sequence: CASSQVTSGAGELFF. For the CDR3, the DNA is TGTGCCAGCAGCCAAGTTACTAGCGGGGCAGGGGAGCTGTTTTTT.

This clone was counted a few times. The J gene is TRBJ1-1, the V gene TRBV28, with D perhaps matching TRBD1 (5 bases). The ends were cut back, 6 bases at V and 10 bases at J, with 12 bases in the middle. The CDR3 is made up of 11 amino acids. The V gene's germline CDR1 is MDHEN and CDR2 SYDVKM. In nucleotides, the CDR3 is TGTGCCAGCAGCCTCGGACATAGAGCTTTCTTT. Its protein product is CASSLGHRAFF. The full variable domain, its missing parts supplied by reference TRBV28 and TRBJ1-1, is DVKVTQSSRYLVKRTGEKVFLECVQDMDHENMFWYRQDPGLGLRLIYFSYDVKMKEKGDIPEGYSVSREKKERFSLILESASTNQTSMYLCASSLGHRAFFGQGTRLTVV.

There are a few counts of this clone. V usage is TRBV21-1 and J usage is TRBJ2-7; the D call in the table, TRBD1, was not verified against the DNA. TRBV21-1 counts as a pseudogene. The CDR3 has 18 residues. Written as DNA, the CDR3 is TGTGCCAGCAGCAAAGCGGGTGACAGGCCCTCTTACTCCTACGAGCAGTACTTC. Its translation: CASSKAGDRPSYSYEQYF.

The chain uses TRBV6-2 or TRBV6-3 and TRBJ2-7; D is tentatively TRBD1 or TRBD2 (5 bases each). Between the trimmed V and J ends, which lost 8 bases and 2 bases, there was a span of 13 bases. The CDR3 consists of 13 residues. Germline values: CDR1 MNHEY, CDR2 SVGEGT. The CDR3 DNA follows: TGTGCCAGCCGCCCCCCGGGGCCCTACGAGCAGTACTTC. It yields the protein CASRPPGPYEQYF.

This chain's CDR3 is CASSLDGGRAGETQYF. The CDR3 DNA reads as TGTGCCAGCAGCTTGGACGGCGGGAGGGCCGGTGAGACCCAGTACTTC. The rearrangement links TRBV5-6 to TRBJ2-5; 9 nucleotides align to TRBD2. This CDR3 is built from 16 residues. Germline V gene sequence: CDR1 SGHDT, CDR2 YYEEEE. The J segment lost 5 bases and the V segment lost 0 bases, leaving 8 bases of the junction unmatched.

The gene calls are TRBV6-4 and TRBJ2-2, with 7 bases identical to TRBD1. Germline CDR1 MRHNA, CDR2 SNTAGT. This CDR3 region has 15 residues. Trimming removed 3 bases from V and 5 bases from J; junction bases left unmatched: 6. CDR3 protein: CASSESTGSTGELFF. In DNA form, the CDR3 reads TGTGCCAGCAGTGAATCGACAGGGAGTACCGGGGAGCTGTTTTTT.

The DNA for the CDR3 is TGTGCCAGCAGCTTCGACAGGGGAAACGACGAGCAGTACTTC. Its protein is CASSFDRGNDEQYF. This rearrangement joins TRBV7-2 to TRBJ2-7, with 8 bases fitting TRBD1. With 3 bases clipped from V and 5 bases from J, the junction kept 6 bases outside the gene matches. Germline CDR1 and CDR2: SGHTA and FQGNSA. CDR3 length equals 14 residues.

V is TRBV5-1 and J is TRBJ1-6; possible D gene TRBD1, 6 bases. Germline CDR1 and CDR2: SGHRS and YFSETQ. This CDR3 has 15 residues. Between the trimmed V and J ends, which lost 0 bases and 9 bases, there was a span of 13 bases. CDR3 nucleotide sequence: TGCGCCAGCAGCTTGGTGACAGGAGGGGGTTCACCCCTCCACTTT. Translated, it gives CASSLVTGGGSPLHF.

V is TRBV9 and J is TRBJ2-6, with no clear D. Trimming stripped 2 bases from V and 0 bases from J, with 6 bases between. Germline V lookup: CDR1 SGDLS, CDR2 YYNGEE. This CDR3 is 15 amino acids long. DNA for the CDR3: TGTGCCAGCAGCGTCCAGGACTCTGGGGCCAACGTCCTGACTTTC. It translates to CASSVQDSGANVLTF.

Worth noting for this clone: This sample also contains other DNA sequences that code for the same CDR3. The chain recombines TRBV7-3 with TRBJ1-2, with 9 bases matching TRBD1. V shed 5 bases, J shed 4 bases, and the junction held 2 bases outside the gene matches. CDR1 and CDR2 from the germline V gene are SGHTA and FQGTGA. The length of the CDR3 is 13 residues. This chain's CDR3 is CASSPGQGYGYTF. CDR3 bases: TGTGCCAGCAGCCCGGGACAGGGCTATGGCTACACCTTC.

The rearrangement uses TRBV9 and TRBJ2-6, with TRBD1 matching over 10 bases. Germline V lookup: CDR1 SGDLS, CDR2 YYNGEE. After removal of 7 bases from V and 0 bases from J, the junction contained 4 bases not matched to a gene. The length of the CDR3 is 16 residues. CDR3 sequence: CASAGQGYSGANVLTF. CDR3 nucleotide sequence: TGTGCCAGCGCGGGACAGGGGTACTCTGGGGCCAACGTCCTGACTTTC.

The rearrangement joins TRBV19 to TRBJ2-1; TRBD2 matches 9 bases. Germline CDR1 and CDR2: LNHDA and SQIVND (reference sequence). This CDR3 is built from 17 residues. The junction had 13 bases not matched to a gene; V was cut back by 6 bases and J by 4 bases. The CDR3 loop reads CASRSSVAGAAYNEQFF. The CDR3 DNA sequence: TGTGCCAGTAGGAGTAGCGTAGCGGGGGCAGCATACAATGAGCAGTTCTTC.

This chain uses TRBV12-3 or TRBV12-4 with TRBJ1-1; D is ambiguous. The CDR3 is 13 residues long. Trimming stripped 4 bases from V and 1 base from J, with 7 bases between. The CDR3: CASSSTRNTEAFF. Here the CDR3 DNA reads TGTGCCAGCAGTTCGACACGGAACACTGAAGCTTTCTTT.

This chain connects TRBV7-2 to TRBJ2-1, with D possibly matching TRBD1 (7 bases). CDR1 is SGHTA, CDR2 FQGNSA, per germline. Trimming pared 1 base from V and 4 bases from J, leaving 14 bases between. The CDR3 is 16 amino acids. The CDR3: CASSLDGGTEYNEQFF. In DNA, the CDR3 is TGTGCCAGCAGCTTAGATGGCGGGACAGAATACAATGAGCAGTTCTTC.

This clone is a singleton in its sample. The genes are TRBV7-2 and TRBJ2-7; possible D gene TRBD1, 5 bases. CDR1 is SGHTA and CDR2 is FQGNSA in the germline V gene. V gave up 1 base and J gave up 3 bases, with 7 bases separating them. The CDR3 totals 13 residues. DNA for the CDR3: TGTGCCAGCAGCTTAGGGGGCCTCTACGAGCAGTACTTC. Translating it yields CASSLGGLYEQYF.

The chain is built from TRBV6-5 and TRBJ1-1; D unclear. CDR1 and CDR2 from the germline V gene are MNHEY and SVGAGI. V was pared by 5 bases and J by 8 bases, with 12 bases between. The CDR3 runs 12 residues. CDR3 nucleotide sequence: TGTGCCAGCAGTCCCGCCGGCGCAGAAGCTTTCTTT. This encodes CASSPAGAEAFF.

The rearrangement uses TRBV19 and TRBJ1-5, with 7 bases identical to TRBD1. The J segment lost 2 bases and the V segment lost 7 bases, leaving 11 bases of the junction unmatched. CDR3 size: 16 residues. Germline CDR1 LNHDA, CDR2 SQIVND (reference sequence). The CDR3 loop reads CASIPRGEGGNQPQHF. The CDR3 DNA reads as TGTGCCAGTATCCCCAGGGGGGAAGGGGGCAATCAGCCCCAGCATTTT.

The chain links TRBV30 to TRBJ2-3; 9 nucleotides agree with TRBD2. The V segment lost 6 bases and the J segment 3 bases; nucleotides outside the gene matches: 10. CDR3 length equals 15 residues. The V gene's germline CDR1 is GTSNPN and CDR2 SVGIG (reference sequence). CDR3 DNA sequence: TGTGCCTGTGGGACTAGCTCAGAGAGGACAGATACGCAGTATTTT. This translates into CACGTSSERTDTQYF.

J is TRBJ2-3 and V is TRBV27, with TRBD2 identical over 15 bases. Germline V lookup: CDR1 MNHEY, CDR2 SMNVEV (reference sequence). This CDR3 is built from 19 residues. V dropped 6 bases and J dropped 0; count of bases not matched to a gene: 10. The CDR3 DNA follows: TGTGCCAGCAGGTTTAAGGGACTAGCGGGAGGAACTAGCACAGATACGCAGTATTTT. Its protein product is CASRFKGLAGGTSTDTQYF.

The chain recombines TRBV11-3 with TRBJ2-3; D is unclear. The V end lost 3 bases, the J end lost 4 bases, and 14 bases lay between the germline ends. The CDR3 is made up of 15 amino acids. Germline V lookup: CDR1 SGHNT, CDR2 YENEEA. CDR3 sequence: CASSFSPSPADTQYF. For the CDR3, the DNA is TGTGCCAGCAGCTTTTCCCCATCCCCAGCAGATACGCAGTATTTT.

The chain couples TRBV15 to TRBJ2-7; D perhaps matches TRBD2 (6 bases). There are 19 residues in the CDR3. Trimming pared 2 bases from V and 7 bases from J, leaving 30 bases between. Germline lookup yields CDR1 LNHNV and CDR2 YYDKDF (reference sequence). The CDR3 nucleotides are TGTGCCACCAGCAGAAAAGATGAGGGCCTGGGTTCGGGGGTGGAGGAGCAGTACTTC. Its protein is CATSRKDEGLGSGVEEQYF.

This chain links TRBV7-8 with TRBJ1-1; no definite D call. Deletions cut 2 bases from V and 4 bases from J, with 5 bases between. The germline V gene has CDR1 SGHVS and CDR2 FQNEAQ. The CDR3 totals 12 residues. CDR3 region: CASSLSGTEAFF. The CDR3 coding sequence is TGTGCCAGCAGCTTAAGCGGCACTGAAGCTTTCTTT.

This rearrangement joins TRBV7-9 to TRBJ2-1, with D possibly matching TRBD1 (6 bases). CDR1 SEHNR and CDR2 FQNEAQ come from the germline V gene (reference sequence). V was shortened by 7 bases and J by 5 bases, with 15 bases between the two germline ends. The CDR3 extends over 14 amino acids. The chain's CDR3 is CASNLGQGNNEQFF. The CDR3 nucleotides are TGTGCCAGCAACTTGGGACAAGGGAACAATGAGCAGTTCTTC.

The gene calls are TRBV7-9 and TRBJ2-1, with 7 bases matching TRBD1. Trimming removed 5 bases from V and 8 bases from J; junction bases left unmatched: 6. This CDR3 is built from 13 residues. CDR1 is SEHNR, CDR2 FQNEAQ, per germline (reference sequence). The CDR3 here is CASSLRGSYEQFF. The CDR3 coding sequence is TGTGCCAGCAGCCTCAGGGGGAGCTATGAGCAGTTCTTC.